The 22 T cell receptor beta chains reported below all come from one sample, sequenced in a study of CD8 T cells in ankylosing spondylitis. What these receptors recognize is not known. Overall study findings and caveats: For ankylosing spondylitis blood, a TCR beta motif of under ten highly homologous variants appeared characteristic.

TCRdb reanalysed the 5' RACE reads using MiXCR and keeps one entry per CDR3 protein. The sample records 250,000 to 350,000 distinct CDR3 sequences, roughly 8% being singletons. Source material: blood, either unsorted or a sorted T cell fraction (not recorded which). The receptor source for this set is a male donor with ankylosing spondylitis.

This clonotype was counted a few times. The chain recombines TRBV18 with TRBJ2-1; D perhaps matches TRBD2 (5 bases). The V gene lost 1 base and the J gene lost 4 bases, with 14 bases spanning the gap. From germline, CDR1 is KGHSH and CDR2 LQKENI. This CDR3 is 16 amino acids long. The CDR3 reads CASSPRSLEGYNEQFF. The CDR3 nucleotides read TGTGCCAGCTCACCACGGTCTCTCGAGGGTTACAATGAGCAGTTCTTC.

This clonotype was recorded a few times. V is TRBV4-1 and J is TRBJ2-5; 10 nucleotides align to TRBD2. V gave up 3 bases and J gave up 5 bases; unmatched junction bases: 9. The CDR3 runs 16 residues. In germline, CDR1 is MGHRA, CDR2 YSYEKL. CDR3 sequence (DNA): TGCGCCAGCAGCCAGACCAGCGGGAGGGCCGGGGAGACCCAGTACTTC. This sequence encodes CASSQTSGRAGETQYF.

Ten or more counts support this clonotype. The rearrangement uses TRBV29-1 and TRBJ2-7, with D hard to call. Germline loops: CDR1 SQVTM, CDR2 ANQGSEA. This CDR3 has 12 amino acids. Trimming removed 4 bases at V and 0 bases at J, with 7 bases between. In nucleotides, the CDR3 is TGCAGCGTTGTAGACAACTCCTACGAGCAGTACTTC. It encodes CSVVDNSYEQYF.

This clonotype was detected only a few times. The chain joins TRBV20-1 to TRBJ1-5; the match to TRBD1 covers 8 bases. This CDR3 comprises 13 residues. V lost 5 bases and J lost 6; bases outside the gene matches: 6. Germline CDR1 DFQATT, CDR2 SNEGSKA (reference sequence). The CDR3 DNA is TGCAGTGCTGGACAGGGTTTAGGTCAGCCCCAGCATTTT. Encoded protein: CSAGQGLGQPQHF.

The gene calls are TRBV27 and TRBJ1-3; D is uncertain. CDR1 is MNHEY and CDR2 is SMNVEV in the germline V gene (reference sequence). This CDR3 contains 17 residues. V shed 6 bases and J shed 0 bases, with 18 bases lying between them. In DNA form, the CDR3 reads TGTGCCAGCAGCCCCGGGGTGGGAGCCCACTCTGGAAACACCATATATTTT. Its translation is CASSPGVGAHSGNTIYF.

Ten or more counts support this clonotype. The DNA for the CDR3 is TGTGCCAGCAGCTTAGGGGCTACAGATACGCAGTATTTT. Its translation: CASSLGATDTQYF. The chain employs TRBV7-9 and TRBJ2-3; D call uncertain. Germline CDR1 SEHNR, CDR2 FQNEAQ (reference sequence). V shed 1 base and J shed 3 bases, with 5 bases lying between them. CDR3 length: 13 amino acids.

The chain employs TRBV20-1 and TRBJ2-1, with TRBD2 matching over 11 bases. In germline, CDR1 is DFQATT, CDR2 SNEGSKA (reference sequence). Trimming cost V 5 bases and J 6 bases; bases outside gene matches: 6. CDR3 length: 14 amino acids. CDR3 protein: CSAGGLAGLNEQFF. The CDR3 nucleotides read TGCAGTGCTGGAGGACTAGCGGGCCTCAATGAGCAGTTCTTC.

Comment on this clonotype: The junction shows a germline mismatch at one end, possibly a read error. The chain joins TRBV12-3 or TRBV12-4 to TRBJ2-6; TRBD2 might be the D (6 bases). CDR3 length equals 19 residues. In DNA form, the CDR3 reads TGTGCCATCAGTCCCAGCGGGCCCCGGGCAACGTTAAGGGCCAACGTCCTGACTTTC. It yields the protein CAISPSGPRATLRANVLTF.

This clonotype has only a few counts. V and J are TRBV19 and TRBJ2-1; D perhaps matches TRBD2 (5 bases). CDR1 and CDR2 (germline): LNHDA, SQIVND (reference sequence). The CDR3 covers 16 residues. V lost 2 bases and J lost 4, with 15 bases in between. As DNA, the CDR3 is TGTGCCAGTAGTATATCCCTAGCTGTACCGTACAATGAGCAGTTCTTC. It yields the protein CASSISLAVPYNEQFF.

V gene TRBV3-1 combines with J gene TRBJ2-7, with D possibly TRBD1 on 6 matching bases. V dropped 0 bases and J dropped 6 bases, with 15 bases sitting between them. This CDR3 comprises 15 residues. Per germline, CDR1 LGHDT and CDR2 YNNKEL (reference sequence). The CDR3 DNA follows: TGTGCCAGCAGCCAAGACGGAGGAACAGGGTCCGAGCAGTACTTC. Amino acid sequence: CASSQDGGTGSEQYF.

J is TRBJ2-1 and V is TRBV27, with 10 nucleotides matching TRBD1. Germline assignment: CDR1 MNHEY and CDR2 SMNVEV (reference sequence). V shed 3 bases and J 9 bases; nucleotides not matched to a gene: 20. This CDR3 is built from 19 residues. DNA of the CDR3: TGTGCCAGCAGTTTGACCGCGGGACAGGGGCCTGTCCGACGCACTGAGCAGTTCTTC. Translation: CASSLTAGQGPVRRTEQFF.

This clonotype appeared a few times. V and J are TRBV11-2 and TRBJ2-1, with D possibly being TRBD1 or TRBD2 (6 bases each). Between the trimmed V and J ends, which lost 7 bases and 0 bases, there was a span of 22 bases. CDR3 length equals 18 residues. The V gene's germline CDR1 is SGHAT and CDR2 FQNNGV. The DNA of the CDR3 is TGTGCCAGCACCAAGGTGGGGGCGGGGCTAATCTCCTACAATGAGCAGTTCTTC. It specifies CASTKVGAGLISYNEQFF.

V is TRBV20-1 and J is TRBJ1-3; D is possibly TRBD1 (5 bases). Trimming removed 6 bases from V and 0 bases from J, with 12 bases in between. The germline V gene encodes CDR1 DFQATT and CDR2 SNEGSKA (reference sequence). This CDR3 contains 14 residues. In nucleotides, the CDR3 is TGCAGTGCCGCGGGACTGCTCTCTGGAAACACCATATATTTT. Amino acids: CSAAGLLSGNTIYF.

There are a few counts of this clonotype. V gene TRBV6-5 combines with J gene TRBJ2-7; perhaps TRBD1 as D (6 bases). Germline V gene data show CDR1 as MNHEY and CDR2 as SVGAGI. The CDR3 totals 15 residues. V shed 3 bases and J shed 3 bases, with 15 bases lying between them. CDR3 sequence: CASSYRRTEYYEQYF. The CDR3 DNA reads TGTGCCAGCAGTTATCGTAGGACAGAATACTACGAGCAGTACTTC.

The rearrangement joins TRBV5-1 to TRBJ1-1; 7 bases align to TRBD1. The CDR3 has 14 residues. The J segment lost 5 bases and the V segment lost 1 base, leaving 5 bases of the junction unmatched. The germline V gene has CDR1 SGHRS and CDR2 YFSETQ. The CDR3: CASSLPAGGTEAFF. The CDR3 region has the DNA TGCGCCAGCAGCTTGCCCGCAGGGGGGACTGAAGCTTTCTTT.

The V and J genes are TRBV5-1 and TRBJ1-1; 7 positions match TRBD1. The V gene's germline CDR1 is SGHRS and CDR2 YFSETQ. This CDR3 spans 15 amino acids. V lost 4 bases and J lost 1; bases outside the gene matches: 7. Here the CDR3 DNA reads TGCGCCAGCAGCCCGAGACAGGGTCAGAACACTGAAGCTTTCTTT. Amino acids: CASSPRQGQNTEAFF.

In its sample, this clonotype was seen a few times. The V call is TRBV7-3, the J call TRBJ2-1; D is perhaps TRBD1 or TRBD2 (6 bases each). Germline V gives CDR1 SGHTA, CDR2 FQGTGA. The CDR3 has 18 residues. The V and J ends lost 1 base and 0 bases respectively, with 16 bases between them. The CDR3 DNA reads as TGTGCCAGCAGCTTAATCGGGGGCCAACCCCCCTCCTACAATGAGCAGTTCTTC. It codes for CASSLIGGQPPSYNEQFF.

This clonotype has more than one count but fewer than ten. The chain combines TRBV9 with TRBJ2-1; D is possibly TRBD1 (6 bases). Germline CDR1 is SGDLS and CDR2 is YYNGEE. This CDR3 has 16 residues. Trimming took off 0 bases at V and 9 bases at J, with 19 bases between the two ends. The CDR3 DNA reads as TGTGCCAGCAGCGTAGACGTAGGGGGATTGGGGGCTGAGCAGTTCTTC. Amino acid sequence: CASSVDVGGLGAEQFF.

This chain joins TRBV28 and TRBJ2-2; possible D gene TRBD1, 6 bases. This CDR3 contains 15 residues. V gave up 6 bases and J gave up 2 bases, with 13 bases separating them. CDR1 and CDR2 from the germline V gene are MDHEN and SYDVKM. In nucleotides, the CDR3 is TGTGCCAGCAGGTCTGCAGGGGCCAACACCGGGGAGCTGTTTTTT. It is translated as CASRSAGANTGELFF.

The chain uses TRBV12-3 or TRBV12-4 and TRBJ1-5; unclear D gene. The CDR3 extends over 14 amino acids. Trimming pared 1 base from V and 3 bases from J, leaving 7 bases between. CDR3 residues: CASSLVSLNQPQHF. The DNA for the CDR3 is TGTGCCAGCAGTTTAGTCAGTCTCAATCAGCCCCAGCATTTT.

The chain combines TRBV27 with TRBJ1-6; possible D gene TRBD1, 6 bases. Germline V gene lookup returns CDR1 MNHEY and CDR2 SMNVEV (reference sequence). The CDR3 is 13 residues long. CDR3 in DNA: TGTGCGACCGGGACAAACCCAAATTCACCCCTCCACTTT. Its translation is CATGTNPNSPLHF.

This clonotype was seen a handful of times. V usage is TRBV7-3 and J usage is TRBJ2-1; no clear D. Per the germline V gene, CDR1 is SGHTA and CDR2 is FQGTGA. The V end was cut by 5 bases, the J end by 10 bases, with 15 bases between. CDR3 length equals 13 residues. The CDR3 sequence: CASSPGGLHEQFF. The CDR3 DNA follows: TGTGCCAGCAGCCCGGGTGGGCTTCACGAGCAGTTCTTC.